A selection of T cell receptor beta chains follows, all from one sample in a study of shared clonotypes between healthy human individuals. Clones were sequenced by immunoSEQ multiplex PCR, and TCRdb holds only the in-frame ones, with some missing. The sample consists of about 1 million clones, more than 60% of them appearing once. What was sequenced was memory CD4+ T cells sorted from blood. These receptor sequences come from a man between 18 and 29 years old in good health. CDR3s include the opening cysteine and the closing phenylalanine or tryptophan. Each record gives: D gene, clone size, CDR3 length, J gene, V gene, CDR3 DNA, CDR3 protein. A D gene is named only where the DNA matches it firmly. Clone sizes are given selectively: once, few, many, or a class where the clone is expanded.

>TRBD1|NA|14|TRBJ2-7|TRBV7-6
TGTGCCAGCAGCTTAAAGGGACAGGTTGACGAGCAGTACTTC
CASSLKGQVDEQYF
>NA|NA|13|TRBJ2-1|TRBV14
TGTGCCAGCAGCCAATACCGGGGGTATGAGCAGTTCTTC
CASSQYRGYEQFF
>NA|NA|14|TRBJ1-2|TRBV15
TGTGCCACCAGCAGAGATCGCCAGGGAAAAGGCTACACCTTC
CATSRDRQGKGYTF
>NA|few|13|TRBJ1-1|TRBV7-2
TGTGCCAGCAGCTTACAGGCAAACACTGAAGCTTTCTTT
CASSLQANTEAFF
>TRBD2|NA|15|TRBJ2-1|TRBV5-1
TGCGCCAGCGGACTAGCGGGGGGGCCGAGTGGTGAGCAGTTCTTC
CASGLAGGPSGEQFF
>NA|NA|13|TRBJ1-1|TRBV25-1
TGTGCCAGCAGTGGGGGACTGGGCACTGAAGCTTTCTTT
CASSGGLGTEAFF
>NA|few|15|TRBJ1-6|TRBV6-1
TGTGCCAGCGAGCCCCCCCAGCCCAATAATTCACCCCTCCACTTT
CASEPPQPNNSPLHF
>NA|NA|16|TRBJ2-2|TRBV11-2
TGTGCCAGCAGCCCTAGGGGCGGTTCCCCCACCGGGGAGCTGTTTTTT
CASSPRGGSPTGELFF
>NA|NA|15|TRBJ2-7|TRBV18
TGTGCCAGCTCCCGCGAGGCAGGTAACCCCTACGAGCAGTACTTC
CASSREAGNPYEQYF
>TRBD1|NA|13|TRBJ2-7|TRBV7-6
TGTGCCAGCAGCTTAGCACAGGGGTACGAGCAGTACTTC
CASSLAQGYEQYF
>NA|NA|16|TRBJ2-5|TRBV15
TGTGCCACCAGCAGTCCCGATTCGGTTTTGGGAGAGACCCAGTACTTC
CATSSPDSVLGETQYF
>NA|NA|17|TRBJ2-5|TRBV21-1
TGTGCCAGCAGCAAAGGTCGGAGGACGACCAGTTTGTTGTCCCAGTACTTC
CASSKGRRTTSLLSQYF
>TRBD2|NA|15|TRBJ2-2|TRBV5-1
TGCGCCAGCAGCCCGAGCGGGAGCGGCACCGGGGAGCTGTTTTTT
CASSPSGSGTGELFF
>NA|NA|14|TRBJ2-7|TRBV5-8
TGTGCCAGCAGGATGCTCGCTGGCTCCTACGAGCAGTACTTC
CASRMLAGSYEQYF
>NA|NA|12|TRBJ1-3|TRBV5-1
TGCGCCAGCAGCTTGGCCGGAAACACCATATATTTT
CASSLAGNTIYF
>NA|NA|14|TRBJ2-7|TRBV7-6
TGTGCCAGCAGCTTAAGCCAGGGATCCTACGAGCAGTACTTC
CASSLSQGSYEQYF
>NA|once|13|TRBJ1-1|TRBV7-8
TGTGCCAGCAGCTTACGGGGTAACACTGAAGCTTTCTTT
CASSLRGNTEAFF
>TRBD2|many|15|TRBJ2-1|TRBV5-1
TGCGCCAGCAGCTTCTCCAGCGGGGGAGGCTATGAGCAGTTCTTC
CASSFSSGGGYEQFF
>TRBD2|NA|16|TRBJ2-3|TRBV5-1
TGCGCCAGCAGCTTGGCTATTAGCGGGGCGCTAGATACGCAGTATTTT
CASSLAISGALDTQYF
>TRBD1|NA|17|TRBJ2-3|TRBV12-5
TGTGCTAGTGGTTCCGGTGGACAGGTGCCTAGCACAGATACGCAGTATTTT
CASGSGGQVPSTDTQYF
>TRBD1|once|16|TRBJ1-3|TRBV9
TGTGCCAGCAGCTTTCCGACAGGGAGCTCTGGAAACACCATATATTTT
CASSFPTGSSGNTIYF
>NA|few|15|TRBJ1-6|TRBV7-2
TGTGCCAGCAGCCCGCGTGCAGGCGTTAATTCACCCCTCCACTTT
CASSPRAGVNSPLHF
>NA|NA|13|TRBJ2-1|TRBV6-1
TGTGCCAGCAGTGGATTGGACAAAGATGAGCAGTTCTTC
CASSGLDKDEQFF
>NA|NA|17|TRBJ2-7|TRBV14
TGTGCCAGCAGCCAAGATAGGAGCCGATGGGGCTCCTACGAGCAGTACTTC
CASSQDRSRWGSYEQYF
>NA|few|9|TRBJ1-2|TRBV30
TGTGCCTGGGGAAATGGCTACACCTTC
CAWGNGYTF
>NA|few|12|TRBJ1-1|TRBV2
TGTGCCAGCAAGACGTTGGGGCCCGAAGCTTTCTTT
CASKTLGPEAFF
>NA|NA|14|TRBJ1-2|TRBV5-6
TGTGCCAGCAGTCAGACAAGCGCACACTATGGCTACACCTTC
CASSQTSAHYGYTF
>TRBD1|many|15|TRBJ2-1|TRBV11-3
TGTGCCAGCAGCCAGGGGACAGGGGAATACAATGAGCAGTTCTTC
CASSQGTGEYNEQFF
>NA|NA|14|TRBJ1-1|TRBV6-6
TGTGCCAGCAGTTACTCGGCACAGAACACTGAAGCTTTCTTT
CASSYSAQNTEAFF